This T cell receptor beta chain stems from a study of cytomegalovirus exposure and HLA in healthy donors. A multiplex PCR was run with 60 Vbeta primers and 13 Jbeta primers. Here immunoSEQ multiplex PCR was the method, and the copy in TCRdb shows in-frame clones only, minus some. The table shows 90,000 to 130,000 clones, with approximately 78% occurring only once. The CDR3 consists of 15 residues. The germline CDR1 and CDR2 sequences are SGHRS and YFSETQ. Trimming cost V 4 bases and J 6 bases; bases outside gene matches: 5. The V gene is TRBV5-1, the J gene TRBJ2-7, with 15 bases lining up with TRBD2. Input material: PBMCs. The sequence came from a woman aged 30 to 39 in good health and CMV-seronegative. The CDR3 spells CASSPGLAGGTEQYF. CDR3 coding DNA: TGCGCCAGCAGCCCAGGACTAGCGGGAGGGACCGAGCAGTACTTC.